The 20 T cell receptor beta chains reported below all come from one sample, sequenced in a study of T cells in tumors after PD-1 blockade. Regarding time point: second of two post-therapy site-matched biopsies around two months apart. TCRdb keeps only in-frame clones here, not all; method: immunoSEQ multiplex PCR. The sample lists thousands of clones, approximately 62% seen once, with around an eighth in the top ten. The sample was tumor tissue, taken after anti-PD-1 treatment. These receptors all come from a human donor with basal cell carcinoma.

By share, this clone counts as medium-sized. In the same sample, other DNA sequences code for this CDR3. The J gene is TRBJ1-6, the V gene TRBV5-4; no clear D gene. This CDR3 spans 13 amino acids. From germline, CDR1 is SGHNT and CDR2 YYREEE (reference sequence). The V end lost 3 bases, the J end lost 8 bases, and 9 bases lay between the germline ends. CDR3 protein: CASSYVLDSPLHF. The DNA of the CDR3 is TGTGCCAGCAGCTATGTACTAGATTCACCCCTCCACTTT. The whole variable domain, remainder taken from reference TRBV5-4 and TRBJ1-6, is ETGVTQSPTHLIKTRGQQVTLRCSSQSGHNTVSWYQQALGQGPQFIFQYYREEENGRGNFPPRFSGLQFPNYSSELNVNALELDDSALYLCASSYVLDSPLHFGNGTRLTVT.

The chain joins TRBV7-2 to TRBJ2-7; TRBD2 is a possible D gene (7 bases). Trimming left V 4 bases short and J 7 bases short, with 20 bases between. The CDR3 has 15 residues. Germline CDR1 SGHTA, CDR2 FQGNSA. CDR3 coding DNA: TGTGCCAGCAGCTCCCTAATGGGGGGGGCGGGAGAGCAGTACTTC. This gives the protein CASSSLMGGAGEQYF.

The rearrangement links TRBV6-1 to TRBJ1-2, with unresolved D. V was trimmed by 1 base and J by 0 bases, leaving 15 bases between them. CDR1 is MNHNS, CDR2 SASEGT, per germline. The CDR3 contains 17 residues. For the CDR3, the DNA is TGTGCCAGCAGTGAAGGTCCAGGTGCCCCCCCTAACTATGGCTACACCTTC. It yields the protein CASSEGPGAPPNYGYTF.

The chain carries TRBV18 and TRBJ2-3; no clear D gene. Trimming pared 2 bases from V and 7 bases from J, leaving 7 bases between. CDR1 KGHSH and CDR2 LQKENI come from the germline V gene. This CDR3 spans 12 amino acids. CDR3 amino acids: CASSPLRNTQYF. The DNA of the CDR3 is TGTGCCAGCTCACCATTAAGAAATACGCAGTATTTT.

By share of the sample, this clone is hyperexpanded (1% or more). This chain uses TRBV4-1 with TRBJ1-4, with D tentatively TRBD1 (6 bases). The CDR3 is made up of 13 amino acids. Germline V gene sequence: CDR1 MGHRA, CDR2 YSYEKL. Trimming took 6 bases from V and 8 from J, leaving 13 bases between them. DNA of the CDR3: TGCGCCAGCAGACCCCCCACAGGGGAAAAACTGTTTTTT. Amino acid sequence: CASRPPTGEKLFF.

This clone was recorded only once. The J gene is TRBJ2-1, the V gene TRBV19, with D tentatively TRBD2 (6 bases). Germline V gene sequence: CDR1 LNHDA, CDR2 SQIVND (reference sequence). V was shortened by 5 bases and J by 6 bases, with 11 bases between the two germline ends. The CDR3 is made up of 13 amino acids. This CDR3 reads CASSWTIPNEQFF. CDR3 in DNA: TGTGCCAGTAGTTGGACTATCCCCAATGAGCAGTTCTTC.

This clone was seen more than once but under ten times. The chain recombines TRBV7-9 with TRBJ1-2, with a weak D call TRBD1 (6 bases). Germline V lookup: CDR1 SEHNR, CDR2 FQNEAQ (reference sequence). The germline V and J ends were trimmed by 5 bases and 5 bases, with 21 bases remaining between them. This CDR3 spans 16 amino acids. CDR3 nucleotide sequence: TGTGCCAGCAGCCGAGATACAGGGAGCCAGGGGTATGGCTACACCTTC. Its protein is CASSRDTGSQGYGYTF.

The chain couples TRBV5-6 to TRBJ1-4; TRBD1 might be the D (5 bases). Trimming pared 2 bases from V and 0 bases from J, leaving 14 bases between. This CDR3 is 17 amino acids long. The germline CDR1 and CDR2 sequences are SGHDT and YYEEEE. The CDR3 sequence: CASSFLTDPTTNEKLFF. CDR3 sequence (DNA): TGTGCCAGCAGCTTCCTGACAGATCCTACAACTAATGAAAAACTGTTTTTT.

The sample holds a few counts of this clone. The chain uses TRBV25-1 and TRBJ1-5; D remains unclear. CDR1 MGHDK and CDR2 SYGVNS come from the germline V gene. The ends were cut back, 2 bases at V and 6 bases at J, with 5 bases in the middle. The CDR3 extends over 12 amino acids. This CDR3 reads CASSEGGQPQHF. CDR3 sequence (DNA): TGTGCCAGCAGTGAAGGAGGTCAGCCCCAGCATTTT.

The V and J genes are TRBV10-3 and TRBJ1-6; D may be TRBD1 (5 bases). The CDR3 contains 15 residues. The germline V and J ends were trimmed by 3 bases and 6 bases, with 12 bases remaining between them. CDR1 ENHRY and CDR2 SYGVKD come from the germline V gene. CDR3 nucleotide sequence: TGTGCCATCAGTGATGACAGTATGCGTAATTCACCCCTCCACTTT. Its translation is CAISDDSMRNSPLHF.

The chain links TRBV3-1 (or the pseudogene TRBV3-2) to TRBJ2-2, with 9 positions matching TRBD2. The junction had 10 bases not matched to a gene; V was cut back by 7 bases and J by 7 bases. The CDR3 has 15 residues. Germline CDR1 is LGHDT and CDR2 is YNNKEL (reference sequence). The CDR3: CASKFGSGGGGELFF. CDR3 sequence (DNA): TGTGCCAGCAAGTTTGGTAGCGGGGGCGGCGGGGAGCTGTTTTTT.

The CDR3 is CASSEQGHEQYF. CDR3 DNA sequence: TGTGCCAGCAGCGAACAGGGCCACGAGCAGTACTTC. The rearrangement uses TRBV28 and TRBJ2-7, with D possibly TRBD1 on 6 matching bases. The germline V and J ends were trimmed by 6 bases and 5 bases, with 11 bases remaining between them. The CDR3 is 12 amino acids. The germline gives CDR1 MDHEN, CDR2 SYDVKM.

The chain employs TRBV7-2 and TRBJ2-7, with D tentatively TRBD2 (6 bases). Germline values: CDR1 SGHTA, CDR2 FQGNSA. The CDR3 spans 15 residues. The V and J ends lost 1 base and 0 bases respectively, with 10 bases between them. CDR3 in amino acids: CASSLGLANSYEQYF. CDR3 in DNA: TGTGCCAGCAGCTTAGGGCTAGCGAACTCCTACGAGCAGTACTTC.

The sample holds a few counts of this clone. The chain uses TRBV13 and TRBJ1-5; perhaps TRBD1 as D (5 bases). The CDR3 runs to 14 residues. The V end lost 3 bases, the J end lost 4 bases, and 10 bases lay between the germline ends. Germline CDR1 and CDR2: PRHDT and FYEKMQ (reference sequence). This CDR3 is CASSLGPMNQPQHF. The CDR3 nucleotides are TGTGCCAGCAGCTTGGGGCCTATGAATCAGCCCCAGCATTTT.

The V and J genes are TRBV7-2 and TRBJ2-5; tentative D call: TRBD2 (6 bases). This CDR3 is built from 15 residues. Germline assignment: CDR1 SGHTA and CDR2 FQGNSA. With 5 bases removed from V and 5 bases from J, the gap between germline ends came to 18 bases. CDR3 region: CASSPFGLASETQYF. CDR3 DNA: TGTGCCAGCAGCCCCTTTGGGCTAGCGTCGGAGACCCAGTACTTC.

The chain links TRBV12-3 or TRBV12-4 to TRBJ2-7; D possibly corresponds to TRBD1 (6 bases). This CDR3 spans 12 amino acids. Trimming removed 5 bases from V and 4 bases from J, with 9 bases in between. The CDR3 sequence is CASSLTGYEQYF. The CDR3 DNA reads as TGTGCCAGCAGTCTCACAGGGTACGAGCAGTACTTC.

The V call is TRBV7-9, the J call TRBJ2-1; 8 bases line up with TRBD2. There are 16 residues in the CDR3. The ends lost 2 bases at V and 6 bases at J; junction bases unmatched: 9. The germline V gene encodes CDR1 SEHNR and CDR2 FQNEAQ (reference sequence). The CDR3 region has the DNA TGTGCCAGCAGCTTACGCTTGGGCGGGGGGCCCAATGAGCAGTTCTTC. The encoded protein is CASSLRLGGGPNEQFF.

The chain has TRBV6-5 and TRBJ2-3, with a possible D match to TRBD2 (5 bases). Trimming removed 2 bases from V and 4 bases from J, with 13 bases in between. This CDR3 contains 15 residues. Germline V gene lookup returns CDR1 MNHEY and CDR2 SVGAGI. The CDR3 DNA is TGTGCCAGCAGTTACCGTGGGAGTAGCGCAGATACGCAGTATTTT. It translates to CASSYRGSSADTQYF.

The chain is built from TRBV7-2 and TRBJ1-1, with D perhaps TRBD1 (6 bases). CDR1 SGHTA and CDR2 FQGNSA come from the germline V gene. V lost 1 base and J 3 bases, leaving 12 bases between the germline ends. The CDR3 sequence is 15 residues long. CDR3 region: CASSLVTGLDTEAFF. In DNA, the CDR3 is TGTGCCAGCAGCTTAGTTACAGGGTTGGACACTGAAGCTTTCTTT.

Relative to its sample, this clone is medium-sized. The rearrangement links TRBV5-1 to TRBJ2-5; D is uncertain. This CDR3 comprises 12 residues. V dropped 4 bases and J dropped 5 bases, with 9 bases sitting between them. CDR1 and CDR2 from the germline V gene are SGHRS and YFSETQ. The CDR3 loop is CASSPQRETQYF. The DNA of the CDR3 is TGCGCCAGCAGCCCGCAGAGGGAGACCCAGTACTTC.